The 11 T cell receptor beta chains below come from one sample, sequenced in a study of identical twins. TCRdb fed the 5' RACE reads into MiXCR, producing one record per CDR3 protein. Of a few hundred thousand distinct CDR3 sequences listed, roughly 10% were seen once; the top ten hold 8% to 10%. The sequencing sample was made of memory T cells sorted from blood. These receptors were collected from a man aged 50 to 59 in good health.

V is TRBV20-1 and J is TRBJ2-1; TRBD2 aligns across 9 bases. Germline CDR1 is DFQATT and CDR2 is SNEGSKA (reference sequence). This CDR3 spans 15 amino acids. The J segment lost 0 bases and the V segment lost 4 bases, leaving 4 bases of the junction unmatched. The CDR3 region is CSAILAGTSYNEQFF. The CDR3, as DNA: TGCAGTGCTATTCTAGCGGGAACCTCCTACAATGAGCAGTTCTTC.

This clonotype showed up many times. The chain recombines TRBV12-3 or TRBV12-4 with TRBJ1-1; TRBD1 matches at 9 bases. Germline trimming cut 6 bases from V and 3 bases from J; bases unmatched to any gene: 5. The CDR3 is 14 amino acids. This chain's CDR3 is CASSRTGVHTEAFF. The CDR3 DNA follows: TGTGCCAGCAGCCGGACAGGGGTTCACACTGAAGCTTTCTTT.

This clonotype was counted at least ten times. The genes are TRBV5-5 and TRBJ2-7; a weak D match, TRBD2 (5 bases). Germline assignment: CDR1 SGHKS and CDR2 YYEKEE (reference sequence). This CDR3 comprises 14 residues. Trimming pared 7 bases from V and 2 bases from J, leaving 16 bases between. The CDR3 DNA reads TGTGCCAGCCTCTTGGGAGAGGGAACCTACGAGCAGTACTTC. It specifies CASLLGEGTYEQYF.

This clonotype has only a few counts. The J gene is TRBJ2-2, the V gene TRBV6-2 or TRBV6-3, with D tentatively TRBD1 or TRBD2 (5 bases each). The germline V gene has CDR1 MNHEY and CDR2 SVGEGT. The V end was cut by 6 bases, the J end by 12 bases, with 20 bases between. This CDR3 has 14 residues. Here the CDR3 reads CASSLGTRTPKLFF. The CDR3 DNA is TGTGCCAGCAGCCTTGGGACCCGCACCCCGAAGCTGTTTTTT.

This clonotype was seen ten or more times. The CDR3 loop is CASTLSHNSPLHF. As DNA, the CDR3 is TGCGCCAGCACACTGTCGCATAATTCACCCCTCCACTTT. The genes are TRBV5-1 and TRBJ1-6, with D uncertain. CDR3 size: 13 residues. Trimming took off 6 bases at V and 5 bases at J, with 9 bases between the two ends. Germline V CDR1 and CDR2: SGHRS, YFSETQ.

This clonotype was recorded a few times. The chain carries TRBV15 and TRBJ1-1; TRBD1 aligns across 7 bases. V shed 5 bases and J 3 bases; nucleotides not matched to a gene: 9. CDR1 is LNHNV, CDR2 YYDKDF, per germline (reference sequence). CDR3 length: 15 residues. CDR3 nucleotides: TGTGCCACCAGCTTCGGGGGCAGGGGGGACACTGAAGCTTTCTTT. Its protein product is CATSFGGRGDTEAFF.

The sample holds a few counts of this clonotype. This sequence joins TRBV10-3 and TRBJ2-3; maybe TRBD1 (6 bases). CDR3 length equals 17 residues. The germline gives CDR1 ENHRY, CDR2 SYGVKD. Trimming stripped 3 bases from V and 2 bases from J, with 18 bases between. The CDR3 nucleotides read TGTGCCATCAGTGACTCGAGACAGGCTTATAACACAGATACGCAGTATTTT. This gives the protein CAISDSRQAYNTDTQYF.

This clonotype has at least ten counts. The chain is built from TRBV12-3 or TRBV12-4 and TRBJ2-7, with a tentative D call TRBD2 (6 bases). Trimming cost V 5 bases and J 0 bases, with 11 bases left between them. The CDR3 has 14 residues. CDR3: CASSTQRASYEQYF. CDR3 nucleotides: TGTGCCAGCAGTACCCAGCGGGCCTCCTACGAGCAGTACTTC.

In its sample, this clonotype was seen many times. The gene calls are TRBV18 and TRBJ2-1, with TRBD2 identical over 7 bases. This CDR3 comprises 16 residues. Losses at the gene ends were 4 bases for V and 1 base for J; bases not matched to a gene: 7. The germline CDR1 and CDR2 sequences are KGHSH and LQKENI. The CDR3 DNA is TGTGCCAGCTCACGCGGACTAGAACGGTCCTACAATGAGCAGTTCTTC. Its translation: CASSRGLERSYNEQFF.

V usage is TRBV6-1 and J usage is TRBJ1-2; D unclear. The CDR3 runs to 13 residues. Germline assignment: CDR1 MNHNS and CDR2 SASEGT. Deletions cut 6 bases from V and 2 bases from J, with 10 bases between. CDR3 coding DNA: TGTGCCAGCAGCTCCGAAACCAACTATGGCTACACCTTC. It specifies CASSSETNYGYTF.

The V and J genes are TRBV2 and TRBJ1-6; TRBD1 matches at 9 bases. Germline V gene lookup returns CDR1 SNHLY and CDR2 FYNNEI. The CDR3 totals 14 residues. V trimming: 7 bases; J trimming: 7 bases; junction bases outside the gene matches: 5. Here the CDR3 reads CASNPGTGNSPLHF. The CDR3 coding sequence is TGTGCCAGCAACCCCGGGACAGGGAATTCACCCCTCCACTTT.